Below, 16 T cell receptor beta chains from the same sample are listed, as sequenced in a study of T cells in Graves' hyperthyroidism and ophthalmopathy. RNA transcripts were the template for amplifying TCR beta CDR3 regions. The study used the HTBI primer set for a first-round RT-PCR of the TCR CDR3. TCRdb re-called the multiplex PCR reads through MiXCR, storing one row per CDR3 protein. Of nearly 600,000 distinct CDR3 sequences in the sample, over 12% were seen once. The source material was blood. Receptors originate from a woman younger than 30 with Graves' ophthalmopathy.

CDR3 loop: CASSIDGLTPYEQYF. CDR3 DNA sequence: TGTGCCAGTAGTATAGACGGGCTTACCCCCTACGAGCAGTACTTC. The V and J genes are TRBV19 and TRBJ2-7; no firm D call. CDR3 length: 15 amino acids. CDR1 is LNHDA, CDR2 SQIVND, per germline (reference sequence). V lost 0 bases and J 2 bases, leaving 11 bases between the germline ends.

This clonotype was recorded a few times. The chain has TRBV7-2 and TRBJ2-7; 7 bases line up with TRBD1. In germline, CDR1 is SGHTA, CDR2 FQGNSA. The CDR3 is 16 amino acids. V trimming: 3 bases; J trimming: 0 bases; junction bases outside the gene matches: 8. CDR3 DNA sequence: TGTGCCAGCAGCTTTGACCCAGGGGGAAGCTCCTACGAGCAGTACTTC. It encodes CASSFDPGGSSYEQYF.

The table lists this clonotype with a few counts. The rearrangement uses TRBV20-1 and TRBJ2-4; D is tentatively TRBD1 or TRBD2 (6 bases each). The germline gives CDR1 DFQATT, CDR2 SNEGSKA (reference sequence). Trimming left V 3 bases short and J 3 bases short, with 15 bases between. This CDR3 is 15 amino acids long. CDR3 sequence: CSAREGGTVKNIQYF. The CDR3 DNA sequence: TGCAGTGCTAGGGAGGGGGGTACGGTCAAAAACATTCAGTACTTC.

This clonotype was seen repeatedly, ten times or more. The CDR3 DNA sequence: TGTGCCATCAGTGTGGAACTGGGAAGCAATCAGCCCCAGCATTTT. Protein sequence: CAISVELGSNQPQHF. The chain links TRBV10-3 to TRBJ1-5; no definite D call. The germline V and J ends were trimmed by 4 bases and 1 base, with 11 bases remaining between them. The CDR3 sequence is 15 residues long. Germline lookup yields CDR1 ENHRY and CDR2 SYGVKD.

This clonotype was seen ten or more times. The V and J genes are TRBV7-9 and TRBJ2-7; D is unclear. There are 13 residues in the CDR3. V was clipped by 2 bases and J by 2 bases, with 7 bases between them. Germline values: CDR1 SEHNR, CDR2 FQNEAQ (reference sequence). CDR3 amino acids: CASSLTWTYEQYF. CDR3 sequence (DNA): TGTGCCAGCAGCTTAACCTGGACCTACGAGCAGTACTTC.

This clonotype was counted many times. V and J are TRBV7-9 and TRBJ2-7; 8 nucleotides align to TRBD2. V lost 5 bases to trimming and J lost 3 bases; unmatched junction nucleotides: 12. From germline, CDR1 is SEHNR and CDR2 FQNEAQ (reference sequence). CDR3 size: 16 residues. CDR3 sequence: CASSTRAGAGLYEQYF. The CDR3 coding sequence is TGTGCCAGCAGCACCCGAGCGGGAGCGGGGCTCTACGAGCAGTACTTC.

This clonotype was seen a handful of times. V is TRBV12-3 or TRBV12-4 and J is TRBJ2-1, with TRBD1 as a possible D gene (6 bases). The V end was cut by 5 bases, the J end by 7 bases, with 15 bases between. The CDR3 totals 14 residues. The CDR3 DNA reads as TGTGCCAGCAGTCCCGGTGGGACACCAAATGAGCAGTTCTTC. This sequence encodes CASSPGGTPNEQFF.

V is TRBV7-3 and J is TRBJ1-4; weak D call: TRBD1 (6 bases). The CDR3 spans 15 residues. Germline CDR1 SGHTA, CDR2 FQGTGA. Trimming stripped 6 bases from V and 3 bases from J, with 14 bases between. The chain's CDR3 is CASSVGGAANEKLFF. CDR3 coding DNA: TGTGCCAGCAGTGTGGGGGGGGCCGCTAATGAAAAACTGTTTTTT.

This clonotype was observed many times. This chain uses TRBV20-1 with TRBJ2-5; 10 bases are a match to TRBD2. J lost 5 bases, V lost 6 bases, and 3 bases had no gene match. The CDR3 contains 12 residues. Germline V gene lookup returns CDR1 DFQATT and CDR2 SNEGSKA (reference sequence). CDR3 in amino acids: CSAAGLAETQYF. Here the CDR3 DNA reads TGCAGTGCGGCGGGACTAGCGGAGACCCAGTACTTC.

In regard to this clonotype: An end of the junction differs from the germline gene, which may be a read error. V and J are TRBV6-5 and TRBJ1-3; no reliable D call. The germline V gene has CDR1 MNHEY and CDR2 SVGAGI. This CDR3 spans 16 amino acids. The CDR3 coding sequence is TGTGCCAGCAGTTACTCGAGGGCAAACTCTGGAAACGCCATATATTTT. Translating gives CASSYSRANSGNAIYF.

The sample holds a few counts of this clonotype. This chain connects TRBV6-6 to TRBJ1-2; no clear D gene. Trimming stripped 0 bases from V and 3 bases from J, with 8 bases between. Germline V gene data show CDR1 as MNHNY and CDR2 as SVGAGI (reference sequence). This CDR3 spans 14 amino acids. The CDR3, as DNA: TGTGCCAGCAGTTACTCGGGGTCGTACTATGGCTACACCTTC. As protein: CASSYSGSYYGYTF.

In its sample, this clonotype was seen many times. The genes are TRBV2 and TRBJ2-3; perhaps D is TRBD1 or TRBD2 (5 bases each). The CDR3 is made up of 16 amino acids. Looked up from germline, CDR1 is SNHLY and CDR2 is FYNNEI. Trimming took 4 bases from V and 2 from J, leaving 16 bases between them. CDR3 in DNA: TGTGCCAGCAGTGGCCCCGGGACCGCCTCCACAGATACGCAGTATTTT. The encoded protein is CASSGPGTASTDTQYF.

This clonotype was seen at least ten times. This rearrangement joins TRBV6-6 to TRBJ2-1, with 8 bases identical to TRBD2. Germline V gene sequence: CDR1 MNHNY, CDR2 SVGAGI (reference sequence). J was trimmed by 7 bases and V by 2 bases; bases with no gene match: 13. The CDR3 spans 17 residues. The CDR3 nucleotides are TGTGCCAGCAGTTACACTATCACCCGGGGGGGCCCGAATGAGCAGTTCTTC. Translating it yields CASSYTITRGGPNEQFF.

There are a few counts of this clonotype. CDR3 sequence (DNA): TGTGCCAGCAGCCTTTCGTATCATAGGTCCACAGATACGCAGTATTTT. Residues: CASSLSYHRSTDTQYF. The chain combines TRBV11-2 with TRBJ2-3, with D hard to call. The CDR3 covers 16 residues. Trimming shortened V by 5 bases and J by 2 bases, and 17 bases separated the two germline ends. Germline-derived CDR1 and CDR2 are SGHAT and FQNNGV. Drawing the rest from reference TRBV11-2 and TRBJ2-3, the complete variable domain is EAGVAQSPRYKIIEKRQSVAFWCNPISGHATLYWYQQILGQGPKLLIQFQNNGVVDDSQLPKDRFSAERLKGVDSTLKIQPAKLEDSAVYLCASSLSYHRSTDTQYFGPGTRLTVL.

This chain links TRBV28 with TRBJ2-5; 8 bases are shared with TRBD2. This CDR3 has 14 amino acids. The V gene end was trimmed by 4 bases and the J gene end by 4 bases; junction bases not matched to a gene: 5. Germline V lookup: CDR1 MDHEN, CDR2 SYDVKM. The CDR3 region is CASSSQGLGETQYF. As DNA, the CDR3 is TGTGCCAGCAGTTCCCAGGGACTAGGAGAGACCCAGTACTTC.

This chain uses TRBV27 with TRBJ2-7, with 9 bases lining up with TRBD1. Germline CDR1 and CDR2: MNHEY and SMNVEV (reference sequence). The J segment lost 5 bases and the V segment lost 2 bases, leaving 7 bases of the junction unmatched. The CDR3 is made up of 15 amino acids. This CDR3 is CASSLNRGRENEQYF. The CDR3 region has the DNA TGTGCCAGCAGTTTAAACAGGGGGCGCGAAAACGAGCAGTACTTC.